This TCR beta chain was found in a study of T cells expressing NK-cell markers. Overall study context: The authors derived TCR beta repertoires from sorted CD3+CD56+NKG2C+, CD3+CD56+NKG2C- and CD3+CD56-NKG2C+ T cells. HCMV serostatus: most of the eight sequenced donors positive, one negative. General study findings and limits: In about 6 donors, dominant CD3+CD56+NKG2C+ clones formed 1.0-7.0% of CD8+ cells.

This CDR3 contains 15 residues. As regards this clonotype: Its antigen is still unknown.

Researchers built TCR beta cDNA using 5'RACE template switching with UMIs. TCRdb re-called the 5' RACE reads; every CDR3 protein appears as one record, without DNA. The sample has 300,000 to 500,000 distinct CDR3 sequences. What was sequenced was blood T cells: a sorted CD56 or NKG2C T cell subset, CD4+ or CD8+ T cells, or bulk PBMC T cells (not recorded which). This chain joins TRBV21-1 and TRBJ2-3; checking the TCRdb D call of TRBD1 is not possible without DNA. TRBV21-1 is deemed a pseudogene. The sequence derives from a woman aged 45-59 years in good health. This CDR3 reads CASSKDGTSGDTQYF.